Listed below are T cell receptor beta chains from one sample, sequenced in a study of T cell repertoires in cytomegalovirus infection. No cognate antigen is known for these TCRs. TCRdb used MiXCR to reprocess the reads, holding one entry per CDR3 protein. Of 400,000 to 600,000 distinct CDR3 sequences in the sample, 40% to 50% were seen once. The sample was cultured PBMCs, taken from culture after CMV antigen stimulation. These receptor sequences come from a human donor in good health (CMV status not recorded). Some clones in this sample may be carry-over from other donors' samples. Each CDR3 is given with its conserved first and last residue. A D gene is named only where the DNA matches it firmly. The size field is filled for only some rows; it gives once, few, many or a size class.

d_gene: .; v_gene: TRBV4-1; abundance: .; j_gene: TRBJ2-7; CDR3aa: CASSRRLESYEQYF; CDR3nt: TGCGCCAGCAGCCGCAGACTAGAGAGCTACGAGCAGTACTTC
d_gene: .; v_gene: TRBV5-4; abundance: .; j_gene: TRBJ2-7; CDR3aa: CASSLAGAESYEQYF; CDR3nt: TGTGCCAGCAGCTTGGCGGGAGCGGAGAGCTACGAGCAGTACTTC
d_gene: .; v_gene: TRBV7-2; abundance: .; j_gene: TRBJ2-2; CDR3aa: CASSLNRANTGELFF; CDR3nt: TGTGCCAGCAGCTTAAACAGAGCGAACACCGGGGAGCTGTTTTTT
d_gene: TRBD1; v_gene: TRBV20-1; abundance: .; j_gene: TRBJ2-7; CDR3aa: CSATRQGVQIYEQYF; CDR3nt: TGCAGTGCAACCCGACAGGGGGTCCAAATCTACGAGCAGTACTTC
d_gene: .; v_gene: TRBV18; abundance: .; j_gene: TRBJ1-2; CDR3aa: CASSPPVRVYGYTF; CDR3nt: TGTGCCAGCTCACCACCGGTCAGGGTCTATGGCTACACCTTC
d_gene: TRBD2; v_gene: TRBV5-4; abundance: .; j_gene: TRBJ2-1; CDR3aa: CASSLARTRLTYNEQFF; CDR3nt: TGTGCCAGCAGCTTGGCCCGGACTAGATTAACCTACAATGAGCAGTTCTTC
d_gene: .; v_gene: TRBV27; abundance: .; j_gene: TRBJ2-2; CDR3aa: CASRGLANTGELFF; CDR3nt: TGTGCCAGCCGAGGACTGGCGAACACCGGGGAGCTGTTTTTT
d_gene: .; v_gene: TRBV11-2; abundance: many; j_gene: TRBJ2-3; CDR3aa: CASSFRRGRTDTQYF; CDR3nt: TGTGCCAGCAGCTTCCGAAGGGGCCGAACAGATACGCAGTATTTT
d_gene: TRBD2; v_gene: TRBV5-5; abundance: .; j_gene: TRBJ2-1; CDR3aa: CASSPAGGLSSYNEQFF; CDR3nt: TGTGCCAGCAGCCCAGCGGGAGGCCTAAGCTCCTACAATGAGCAGTTCTTC
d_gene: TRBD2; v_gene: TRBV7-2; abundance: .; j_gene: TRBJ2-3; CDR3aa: CASSFSGTNTDTQYF; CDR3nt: TGTGCCAGCAGCTTTAGCGGGACCAACACAGATACGCAGTATTTT
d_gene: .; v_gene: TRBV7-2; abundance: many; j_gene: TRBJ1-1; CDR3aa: CASSPLRTQGEAFF; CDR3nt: TGTGCCAGCAGCCCACTCCGGACCCAGGGTGAAGCTTTCTTT
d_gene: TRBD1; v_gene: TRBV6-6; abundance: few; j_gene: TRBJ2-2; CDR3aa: CASSRTGVGELFF; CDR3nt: TGTGCCAGCAGCCGGACAGGGGTGGGGGAGCTGTTTTTT
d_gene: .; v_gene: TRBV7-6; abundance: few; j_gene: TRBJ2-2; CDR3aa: CASSSRVGTGELFF; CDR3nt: TGTGCCAGCAGCTCCAGGGTTGGCACCGGGGAGCTGTTTTTT
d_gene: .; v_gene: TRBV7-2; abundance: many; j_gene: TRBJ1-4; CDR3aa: CASSPRAGIIEKLFF; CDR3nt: TGTGCCAGCAGCCCGCGGGCCGGGATAATTGAAAAACTGTTTTTT
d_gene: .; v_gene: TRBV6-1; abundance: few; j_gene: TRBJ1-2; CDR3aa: CVSKTSPENYGYTF; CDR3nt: TGTGTCTCCAAAACATCGCCTGAGAACTATGGCTACACCTTC
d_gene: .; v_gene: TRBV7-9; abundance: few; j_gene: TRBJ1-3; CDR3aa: CASSATGSYSGNTIYF; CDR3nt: TGTGCCAGCAGCGCCACGGGGAGCTACTCTGGAAACACCATATATTTT
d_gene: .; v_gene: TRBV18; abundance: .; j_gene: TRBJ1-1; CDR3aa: CASSPSLEAFF; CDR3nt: TGTGCCAGCTCACCGTCTCTTGAAGCTTTCTTT
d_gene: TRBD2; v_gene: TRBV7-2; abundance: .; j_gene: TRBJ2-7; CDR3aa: CASSLATSGNKVLAYEQYF; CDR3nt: TGTGCCAGCAGCTTAGCTACTAGCGGGAATAAGGTCCTCGCCTACGAGCAGTACTTC
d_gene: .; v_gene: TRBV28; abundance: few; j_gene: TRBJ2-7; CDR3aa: CASGAPPGSYEQYF; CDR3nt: TGTGCCAGCGGGGCACCTCCAGGCTCCTACGAGCAGTACTTC
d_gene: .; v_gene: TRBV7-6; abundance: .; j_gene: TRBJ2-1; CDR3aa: CASSLAPRYDEQFF; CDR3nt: TGTGCCAGCAGCTTAGCGCCCAGGTATGATGAGCAGTTCTTC
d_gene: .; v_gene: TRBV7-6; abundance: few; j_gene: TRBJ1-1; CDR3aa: CASSLGTDTEAFF; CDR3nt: TGTGCCAGCAGCCTGGGGACGGACACTGAAGCTTTCTTT
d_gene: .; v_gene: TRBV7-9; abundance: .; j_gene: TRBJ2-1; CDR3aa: CASSVGSRRDNEQFF; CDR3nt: TGTGCCAGCAGTGTAGGGTCGCGGAGGGACAATGAGCAGTTCTTC
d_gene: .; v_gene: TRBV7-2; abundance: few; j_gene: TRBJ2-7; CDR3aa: CASSSDRNGEQYF; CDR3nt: TGTGCCAGCAGCTCCGACAGAAATGGGGAGCAGTACTTC
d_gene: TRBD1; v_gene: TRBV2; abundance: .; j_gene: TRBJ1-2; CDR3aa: CVGTGRNYGYTF; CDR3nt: TGTGTCGGGACAGGGCGAAACTATGGCTACACCTTC
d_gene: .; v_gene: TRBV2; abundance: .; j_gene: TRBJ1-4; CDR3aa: CASSEDQPEGKLFF; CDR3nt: TGTGCCAGCAGTGAGGACCAACCGGAGGGAAAACTGTTTTTT
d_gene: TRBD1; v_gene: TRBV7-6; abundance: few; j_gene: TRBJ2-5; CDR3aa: CASSLRTGEQETQYF; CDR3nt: TGTGCCAGCAGCCTAAGGACAGGGGAGCAAGAGACCCAGTACTTC
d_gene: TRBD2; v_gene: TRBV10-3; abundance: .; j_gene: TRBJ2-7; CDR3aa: CAISGSSGGPGEQYF; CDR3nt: TGTGCCATCAGTGGATCGAGCGGGGGCCCGGGTGAGCAGTACTTC
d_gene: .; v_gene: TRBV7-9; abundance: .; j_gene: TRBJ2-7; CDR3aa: CASSSLRQIYEQYF; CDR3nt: TGTGCCAGCAGCTCGTTGCGGCAAATCTACGAGCAGTACTTC
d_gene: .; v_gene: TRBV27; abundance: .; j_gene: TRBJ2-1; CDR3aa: CASSLVGAPGHEQFF; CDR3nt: TGTGCCAGCAGTCTCGTGGGCGCCCCAGGCCATGAGCAGTTCTTC
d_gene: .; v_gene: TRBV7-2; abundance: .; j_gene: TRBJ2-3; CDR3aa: CASSGPVGRGHLNTQYF; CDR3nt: TGTGCCAGCAGCGGCCCGGTTGGGCGGGGACATCTTAATACGCAGTATTTT
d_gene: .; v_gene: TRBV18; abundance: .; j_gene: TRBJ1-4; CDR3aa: CASSPLTGATNEKLFF; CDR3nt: TGTGCCAGCTCACCACTTACGGGGGCAACTAATGAAAAACTGTTTTTT
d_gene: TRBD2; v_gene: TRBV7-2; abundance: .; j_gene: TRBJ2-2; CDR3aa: CASSLAGGLGTGELFF; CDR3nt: TGTGCCAGCAGCCTAGCGGGGGGGCTCGGCACCGGGGAGCTGTTTTTT
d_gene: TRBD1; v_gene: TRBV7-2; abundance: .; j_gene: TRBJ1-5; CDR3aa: CASSYDSTGGQPQHF; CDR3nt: TGTGCCAGCAGCTATGACTCGACAGGGGGCCAGCCCCAGCATTTT
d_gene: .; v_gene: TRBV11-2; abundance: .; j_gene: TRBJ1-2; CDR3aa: CASSEYPTDYYGYTF; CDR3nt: TGTGCCAGCAGTGAATATCCGACAGATTACTATGGCTACACCTTC
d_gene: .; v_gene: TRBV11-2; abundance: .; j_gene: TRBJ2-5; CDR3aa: CASRHGHFGETQYF; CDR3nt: TGTGCCAGCAGGCACGGACACTTCGGGGAGACCCAGTACTTC
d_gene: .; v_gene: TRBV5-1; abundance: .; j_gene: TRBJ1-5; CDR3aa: CASSPGEHGQPQHF; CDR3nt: TGCGCCAGCAGCCCCGGGGAACACGGTCAGCCCCAGCATTTT
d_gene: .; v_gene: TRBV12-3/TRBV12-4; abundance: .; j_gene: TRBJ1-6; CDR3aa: CASSLQVAGNSPLHF; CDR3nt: TGTGCCAGCAGTTTACAGGTTGCGGGGAATTCACCCCTCCACTTT
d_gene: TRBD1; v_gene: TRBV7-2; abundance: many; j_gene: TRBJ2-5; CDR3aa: CASSINRGQGETQYF; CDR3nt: TGTGCCAGCAGCATCAACAGGGGGCAGGGGGAGACCCAGTACTTC
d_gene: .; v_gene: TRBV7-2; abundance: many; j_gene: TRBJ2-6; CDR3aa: CASSLSTSGANVLTF; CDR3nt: TGTGCCAGCAGCTTAAGTACCTCTGGGGCCAACGTCCTGACTTTC
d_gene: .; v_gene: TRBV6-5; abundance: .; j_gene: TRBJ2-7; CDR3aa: CASSRGGGHEQYF; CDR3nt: TGTGCCAGCAGCAGGGGGGGAGGACACGAGCAGTACTTC
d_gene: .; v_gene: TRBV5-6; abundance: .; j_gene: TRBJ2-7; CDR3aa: CASSLERSHSYEQYF; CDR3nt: TGTGCCAGCAGCTTGGAACGGAGTCATTCCTACGAGCAGTACTTC
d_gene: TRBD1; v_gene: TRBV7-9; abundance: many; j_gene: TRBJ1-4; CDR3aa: CASSPPGTEEEKLFF; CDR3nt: TGTGCCAGCTCACCCCCCGGGACAGAAGAAGAAAAACTGTTTTTT
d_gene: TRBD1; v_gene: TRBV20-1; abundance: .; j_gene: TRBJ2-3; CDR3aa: CSARDRVSGITDTQYF; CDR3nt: TGCAGTGCTAGGGACAGGGTGTCGGGGATCACAGATACGCAGTATTTT
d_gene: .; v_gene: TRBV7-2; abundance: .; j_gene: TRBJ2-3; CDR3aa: CASTLWADTQYF; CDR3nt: TGTGCCAGCACCCTGTGGGCAGATACGCAGTATTTT
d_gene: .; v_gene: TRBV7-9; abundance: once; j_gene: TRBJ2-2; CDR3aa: CASSFGSSGELFF; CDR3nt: TGTGCCAGCAGCTTTGGCTCTTCCGGGGAGCTGTTTTTT
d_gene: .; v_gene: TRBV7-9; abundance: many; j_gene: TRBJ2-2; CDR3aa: CASSSLITGELFF; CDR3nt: TGTGCCAGCAGCTCCCTGATCACCGGGGAGCTGTTTTTT
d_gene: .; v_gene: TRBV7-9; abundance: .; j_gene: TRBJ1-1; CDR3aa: CASSLGTHTEAFF; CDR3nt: TGTGCCAGCAGCTTGGGGACGCACACTGAAGCTTTCTTT
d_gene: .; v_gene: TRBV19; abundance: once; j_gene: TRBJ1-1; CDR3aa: CASSIRGVNTEAFF; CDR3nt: TGTGCCAGTAGTATTCGAGGAGTGAACACTGAAGCTTTCTTT
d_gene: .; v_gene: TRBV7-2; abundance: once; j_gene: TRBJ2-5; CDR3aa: CASTPQRFQETQYF; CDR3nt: TGTGCCAGCACCCCCCAGCGGTTCCAAGAGACCCAGTACTTC
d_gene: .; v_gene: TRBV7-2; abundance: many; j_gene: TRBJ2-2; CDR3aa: CASSSYGELFF; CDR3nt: TGTGCCAGCAGCTCGTACGGGGAGCTGTTTTTT
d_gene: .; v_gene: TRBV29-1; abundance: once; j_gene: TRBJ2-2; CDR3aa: CSVQGRGNTGELFF; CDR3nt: TGCAGCGTCCAGGGGCGGGGGAACACCGGGGAGCTGTTTTTT
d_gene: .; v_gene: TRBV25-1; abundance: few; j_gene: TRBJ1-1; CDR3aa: CASSEFGLDRVEAFF; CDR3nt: TGTGCCAGCAGTGAATTTGGACTAGACCGGGTGGAAGCTTTCTTT
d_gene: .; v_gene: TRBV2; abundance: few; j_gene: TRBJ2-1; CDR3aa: CASREGFPYNEQFF; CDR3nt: TGTGCCAGCAGGGAGGGGTTTCCCTACAATGAGCAGTTCTTC
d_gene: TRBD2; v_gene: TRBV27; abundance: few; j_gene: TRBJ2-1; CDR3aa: CASSAGTSGYNEQFF; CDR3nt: TGTGCCAGCAGCGCTGGGACTAGCGGGTACAATGAGCAGTTCTTC
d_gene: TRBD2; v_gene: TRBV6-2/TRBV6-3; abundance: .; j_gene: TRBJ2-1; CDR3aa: CASEKREGPNEQFF; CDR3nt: TGTGCCAGCGAGAAGCGGGAGGGGCCCAATGAGCAGTTCTTC
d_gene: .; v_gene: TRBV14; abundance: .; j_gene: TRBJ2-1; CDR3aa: CASSQLQAFYNEQFF; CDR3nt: TGTGCCAGCAGCCAATTGCAGGCCTTCTACAATGAGCAGTTCTTC
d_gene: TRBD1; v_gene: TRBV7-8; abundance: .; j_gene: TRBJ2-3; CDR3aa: CASSLGDRRDTQYF; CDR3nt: TGTGCCAGCAGCTTGGGGGACAGAAGAGATACGCAGTATTTT
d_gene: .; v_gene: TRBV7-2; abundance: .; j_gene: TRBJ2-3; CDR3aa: CASSFRVGATDTQYF; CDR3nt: TGTGCCAGCAGCTTTAGGGTGGGAGCGACGGATACGCAGTATTTT
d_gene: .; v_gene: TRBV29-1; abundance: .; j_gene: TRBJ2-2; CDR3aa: CSVEGRGRVGPGELFF; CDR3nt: TGCAGCGTTGAAGGAAGAGGCAGGGTTGGCCCCGGGGAGCTGTTTTTT
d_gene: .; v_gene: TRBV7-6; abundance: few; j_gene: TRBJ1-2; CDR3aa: CASSLSPDYGYTF; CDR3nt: TGTGCCAGCAGCTTATCGCCAGACTATGGCTACACCTTC